Sequencing of this T cell receptor beta chain was carried out in a study of blood T cell repertoires in COVID-19 (TCRdb year 2020). In terms of the full investigation: Collaborator samples came from the United States, Italy and Spain and covered acute and convalescent phases of COVID-19. The repertoires were made available in a free public database intended to serve as a resource for research on the immune response to SARS-CoV-2. Nearly every sample came with metadata listing a de-identified subject ID, COVID-19 status, age in years and sex. Where available, HLA class I and class II types were obtained from metadata supplied by the sample provider rather than from assay-based typing. The prospective study material was composed of cDNA or gDNA derived from T cells, B-cell-depleted T cells, or PBMCs. The dataset comprised deeply sampled blood TCRbeta repertoires from subjects exposed to, actively infected with, or recovered from COVID-19. The samples were drawn from two sources: the first 160 participants of the ongoing ImmuneRACE study, and over 1,000 subjects contributed by 6 global collaborators.

On this clone: Its target antigen remains unknown. Per-base qualities were not stored, and no clone one base away is much larger.

Per the germline V gene (reference sequence), LNHDA is the CDR1 and SQIVND is the CDR2. The CDR3 sequence holds 16 residues, the cysteine and phenylalanine included. This entry keeps only the CDR3 DNA: 48 bases, framed from base 1. Trimming accounts for 4 bases at V and 5 bases at J, while the number of junction bases matched to no gene is 9. Enrolling through a virtual design, the prospective study's participants ranged in age from roughly 18 to 89 years and lived across approximately 25 United States geographic areas. In the prospective study, participants were assigned to cohorts based on the clinical history participants reported in a screening survey and a study questionnaire. For ImmuneRACE Cohort 3, a participant was defined as recovered based on two consecutive negative NP/OP PCR tests, clearance by a healthcare professional, or resolution of symptoms. Each participant in the prospective study had whole blood, serum and a nasopharyngeal or oropharyngeal swab collected by mobile phlebotomists. Additional blood draws and questionnaires over an approximately 2-month period could optionally be provided by prospective study participants. Blood samples from the prospective study were shipped frozen or at room temperature prior to DNA extraction.

The immunoSEQ Assay, a bias-controlled multiplex PCR, was used to amplify TCRbeta CDR3 regions from genomic DNA. Per the authors' processing: Nucleated cell counts per sample were estimated from amplification of reference gene primers within the assay. To quantify the absolute abundance of each unique TCRbeta CDR3 rearrangement, sequence reads were collapsed and filtered. For each sample, productive Simpson clonality was calculated as the square root of Simpson's diversity index over productive rearrangements. Drawn from immuneACCESS, this table holds only the in-frame rearrangements with V and J called that TCRdb kept. Clones are partly lost; checked studies trace under half to an unresolved V gene and leave the rest unexplained. The V and J calls and clone size were taken over from that table, and D and trimming were inferred from the DNA. Recorded for this sample are 150,000 to 200,000 clones; around 81% of them occurred a single time. The ten largest clones represent around 7.5% of the sample.

Broader findings and caveats from the paper: The amount of clinical and demographic metadata varied by source and participant and was provided uncurated.

The sequence is built from TRBV19 and TRBJ1-1; 11 of the junction bases match TRBD1. This TCR came from a man aged 40-50 years who had recovered from COVID-19. The material sequenced was PBMCs or T cells enriched from blood (not recorded which). The DNA reads as follows: TGTGCCAGTAGTAGAGGAGGGACAGGGGGATATACTGAAGCTTTCTTT. It encodes CASSRGGTGGYTEAFF.